The sequence of this T cell receptor beta chain was determined in a study of hypomethylating agent response in myelodysplastic syndrome. Study overall: The myelodysplastic syndrome patients comprised 8 or 9 men and a couple of women.

Only in-frame clones appear in the TCRdb table, and some are missing; sequencing was by immunoSEQ multiplex PCR. The table includes 5,500 to 6,000 clones, about 85% detected once. CDR1 is SGHTA, CDR2 FQGNSA, per germline. This CDR3 comprises 16 residues. V lost 4 bases and J lost 0, with 13 bases in between. The source is a human donor with myelodysplastic syndrome. Sequenced material: bone marrow, taken before or after starting hypomethylating agent treatment for myelodysplastic syndrome (not recorded which). The chain couples TRBV7-2 to TRBJ2-1; weak D call: TRBD2 (6 bases). DNA of the CDR3: TGTGCCAGCAGCTCCCGTAGCGGAAGCTCCTACAATGAGCAGTTCTTC. Residues: CASSSRSGSSYNEQFF.